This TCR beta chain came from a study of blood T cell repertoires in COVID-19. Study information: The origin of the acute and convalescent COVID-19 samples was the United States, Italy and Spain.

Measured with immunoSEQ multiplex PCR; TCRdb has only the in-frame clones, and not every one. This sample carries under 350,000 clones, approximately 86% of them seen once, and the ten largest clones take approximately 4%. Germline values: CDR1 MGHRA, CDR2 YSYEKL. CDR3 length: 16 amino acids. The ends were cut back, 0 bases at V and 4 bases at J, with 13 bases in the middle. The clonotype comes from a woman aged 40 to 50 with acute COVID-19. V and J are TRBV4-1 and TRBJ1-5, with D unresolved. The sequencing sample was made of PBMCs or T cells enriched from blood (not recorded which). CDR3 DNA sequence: TGCGCCAGCAGCCAAGACCGTCAGCGAGAAAATCAGCCCCAGCATTTT. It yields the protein CASSQDRQRENQPQHF.